The rows below give T cell receptor beta chains drawn from one sample of a study of blood T cell repertoires in COVID-19. The repertoire was sequenced with immunoSEQ multiplex PCR; TCRdb's copy has only in-frame clones and lacks some. This sample carries roughly 100,000 clones, under 90% of them seen once, and the ten largest clones take around 13%. Material: peripheral blood. These receptors originate from a human donor in a cohort sampled during active or convalescent COVID-19. CDR3s include the opening cysteine and the closing phenylalanine or tryptophan. Some rows have no size entry. The others give once, few or many, or a class for an expanded clone.

v_gene: TRBV9; abundance: many; j_gene: TRBJ2-6; CDR3aa: CASSVVMYSGANVLTF
v_gene: TRBV9; abundance: NA; j_gene: TRBJ2-3; CDR3aa: CASSISGGGDTQYF
v_gene: TRBV27; abundance: NA; j_gene: TRBJ1-2; CDR3aa: CASRSSNYGYTF
v_gene: TRBV2; abundance: NA; j_gene: TRBJ2-3; CDR3aa: CASTLGGLAGADTQYF
v_gene: TRBV10-3; abundance: NA; j_gene: TRBJ1-6; CDR3aa: CASQGAGENSPLHF
v_gene: TRBV5-1; abundance: once; j_gene: TRBJ2-3; CDR3aa: CASSSRTSGATDTQYF
v_gene: TRBV27; abundance: NA; j_gene: TRBJ2-1; CDR3aa: CASSQPGYNEQFF
v_gene: TRBV5-1; abundance: NA; j_gene: TRBJ2-7; CDR3aa: CASSLPVPYEQYF
v_gene: TRBV19; abundance: NA; j_gene: TRBJ2-1; CDR3aa: CASSGPGRGGNEQFF
v_gene: TRBV4-3; abundance: NA; j_gene: TRBJ2-7; CDR3aa: CASSGDRGTYEQYF
v_gene: TRBV28; abundance: NA; j_gene: TRBJ2-7; CDR3aa: CASSTPGQPYEQYF
v_gene: TRBV11-3; abundance: NA; j_gene: TRBJ2-3; CDR3aa: CASSSYTGDPTDTQYF
v_gene: TRBV5-1; abundance: NA; j_gene: TRBJ2-3; CDR3aa: CASFFYDFPDTQYF
v_gene: TRBV5-4; abundance: NA; j_gene: TRBJ2-1; CDR3aa: CASSPAATGIFNEQFF
v_gene: TRBV7-2; abundance: NA; j_gene: TRBJ1-3; CDR3aa: CASSLDLSSGNTIYF
v_gene: TRBV7-2; abundance: NA; j_gene: TRBJ1-6; CDR3aa: CASSGRGGDSPLHF
v_gene: TRBV5-1; abundance: NA; j_gene: TRBJ1-2; CDR3aa: CASSLGAGGDGYTF
v_gene: TRBV19; abundance: NA; j_gene: TRBJ1-2; CDR3aa: CASSMGARGYTF
v_gene: TRBV7-2; abundance: NA; j_gene: TRBJ1-5; CDR3aa: CASSLRGPNSNQPQHF
v_gene: TRBV5-1; abundance: NA; j_gene: TRBJ2-1; CDR3aa: CASSSGTGYNEQFF
v_gene: TRBV7-3; abundance: NA; j_gene: TRBJ1-2; CDR3aa: CASSSSGQATSNYGYTF
v_gene: TRBV25-1; abundance: NA; j_gene: TRBJ2-4; CDR3aa: CASSGPARGENIQYF
v_gene: TRBV11-2; abundance: NA; j_gene: TRBJ1-2; CDR3aa: CASSLQGFYGYTF